This is a list of T cell receptor beta chains from one sample in a study of blood T cell repertoires in COVID-19. The method was immunoSEQ multiplex PCR; TCRdb's version includes in-frame clones alone and lacks a portion of them. The table has 400,000 to 550,000 clones, 70% to 90% seen once; the top ten hold about 2.1%. The sample consisted of PBMCs or T cells enriched from blood (not recorded which). These TCRs come from a young woman with acute COVID-19. Each CDR3 is given with its conserved first and last residue. A D gene is named only where the DNA matches it firmly. Part of the rows lack a size; the others show once, few, many or a class for expanded clones.

j_call,v_call,clone_size,d_call,cdr3_aa,cdr3_nt
TRBJ1-2,TRBV7-2,NA,TRBD1,CASSLLNRGYGYTF,TGTGCCAGCAGCTTACTCAACAGGGGCTATGGCTACACCTTC
TRBJ1-4,TRBV24-1,NA,NA,CATFGDEKLFF,TGTGCCACCTTCGGAGATGAAAAACTGTTTTTT
TRBJ1-1,TRBV13,NA,NA,CASSLGSTEAFF,TGTGCCAGCAGCTTAGGGAGCACTGAAGCTTTCTTT
TRBJ2-1,TRBV5-6,NA,NA,CASSSDINEQFF,TGTGCCAGCAGCTCCGACATTAATGAGCAGTTCTTC
TRBJ1-1,TRBV7-9,NA,NA,CASRHANTEAFF,TGTGCCAGCAGACATGCGAACACTGAAGCTTTCTTT
TRBJ1-5,TRBV12-2,NA,NA,CASRLVRTSNQPQHF,TGTGCAAGTCGCTTAGTTCGCACAAGCAATCAGCCCCAGCATTTT
TRBJ2-3,TRBV9,NA,TRBD2,CASSGAGGYTDTQYF,TGTGCCAGCAGCGGAGCGGGGGGATACACAGATACGCAGTATTTT
TRBJ2-3,TRBV10-3,NA,NA,CAISPWRPTHTDTQYF,TGTGCCATCAGTCCGTGGCGGCCAACCCACACAGATACGCAGTATTTT
TRBJ1-6,TRBV3-1/TRBV3-2,NA,NA,CASSFGPVENSPLHF,TGTGCCAGCAGCTTTGGGCCAGTTGAGAATTCACCCCTCCACTTT
TRBJ1-3,TRBV6-5,NA,NA,CASGAHISSGNTIYF,TGTGCCAGCGGGGCTCACATTAGCTCTGGAAACACCATATATTTT
TRBJ2-4,TRBV28,NA,NA,CASWAGQQYF,TGTGCCAGCTGGGCGGGACAGCAGTACTTC
TRBJ2-7,TRBV10-3,NA,TRBD1,CAISRQGVTYEQYF,TGTGCCATCAGTCGACAGGGGGTTACTTACGAGCAGTACTTC
TRBJ1-4,TRBV7-9,NA,TRBD1,CASSGQGEKLFF,TGTGCCAGCAGCGGACAGGGTGAAAAACTGTTTTTT
TRBJ1-1,TRBV4-1,NA,NA,CASSQGHSLNTEAFF,TGCGCCAGCAGCCAAGGTCACTCTTTGAACACTGAAGCTTTCTTT
TRBJ1-6,TRBV7-9,NA,TRBD1,CASSLGVGQGFRSPLHF,TGTGCCAGCAGCTTAGGGGTGGGACAGGGGTTTCGATCACCCCTCCACTTT
TRBJ2-6,TRBV4-1,NA,NA,CASSQDFSGSSGANVLTF,TGCGCCAGCAGCCAAGATTTCAGTGGTTCCTCTGGGGCCAACGTCCTGACTTTC
TRBJ2-1,TRBV15,NA,TRBD2,CATSRDLETSRNEQFF,TGTGCCACCAGCAGAGATCTCGAGACTAGCCGCAATGAGCAGTTCTTC
TRBJ1-3,TRBV9,NA,TRBD1,CASSGQGSSGNTIYF,TGTGCCAGCAGCGGACAGGGTTCCTCTGGAAACACCATATATTTT
TRBJ1-1,TRBV2,once,NA,CASKRSGTEAFF,TGTGCCAGCAAGAGATCGGGGACTGAAGCTTTCTTT
TRBJ1-5,TRBV5-1,few,NA,CASSLMGGSQPQHF,TGCGCCAGCAGCTTGATGGGGGGAAGTCAGCCCCAGCATTTT
TRBJ2-7,TRBV5-4,NA,NA,CASRVNSGTDEQYF,TGTGCCAGCAGGGTAAATTCTGGGACTGACGAGCAGTACTTC
TRBJ2-1,TRBV7-3,NA,NA,CASSLKGVSNEQFF,TGTGCCAGCAGCTTAAAGGGGGTCAGCAATGAGCAGTTCTTC
TRBJ2-7,TRBV11-2,NA,NA,CASSLVSGSLYEQYF,TGTGCCAGCAGCTTAGTATCGGGAAGTCTCTACGAGCAGTACTTC
TRBJ1-3,TRBV5-1,once,NA,CASSLEGTFSGNTIYF,TGCGCCAGCAGCTTGGAAGGGACATTCTCTGGAAACACCATATATTTT
TRBJ1-4,TRBV7-9,NA,TRBD1,CASSSAPLQGAGEKLFF,TGTGCCAGCAGCTCGGCCCCCTTACAGGGGGCCGGTGAAAAACTGTTTTTT
TRBJ2-1,TRBV29-1,NA,NA,CSVTQTSYNEQFF,TGCAGCGTTACCCAGACTAGCTACAATGAGCAGTTCTTC
TRBJ2-7,TRBV4-3,NA,NA,CASSQEYGFLNHEQYF,TGCGCCAGCAGCCAAGAGTACGGGTTTTTGAATCACGAGCAGTACTTC
TRBJ1-1,TRBV3-1/TRBV3-2,NA,NA,CASSLTRGTTEAFF,TGTGCCAGCAGCCTTACCAGGGGAACAACTGAAGCTTTCTTT
TRBJ1-1,TRBV28,NA,NA,CASTGWTEAFF,TGTGCCAGCACAGGGTGGACTGAAGCTTTCTTT
TRBJ2-1,TRBV9,NA,NA,CASSASAGYNEQFF,TGTGCCAGCAGCGCCTCGGCGGGTTACAATGAGCAGTTCTTC
TRBJ2-1,TRBV19,NA,TRBD2,CASSLNSGRGSYNEQFF,TGTGCCAGTAGTTTAAATAGCGGGAGGGGCTCCTACAATGAGCAGTTCTTC
TRBJ1-1,TRBV25-1,NA,NA,CASREQGSTEAFF,TGTGCCAGCAGAGAGCAGGGATCGACTGAAGCTTTCTTT
TRBJ1-6,TRBV2,NA,NA,CASRPTVYNSPLHF,TGTGCCAGCAGGCCGACAGTCTATAATTCACCCCTCCACTTT
TRBJ1-1,TRBV18,NA,NA,CASSIDKNTEAFF,TGTGCCAGCTCAATCGACAAGAACACTGAAGCTTTCTTT
TRBJ1-1,TRBV4-1,NA,NA,CASSQASTGVNTEAFF,TGCGCCAGCAGCCAAGCTAGTACAGGCGTGAACACTGAAGCTTTCTTT
TRBJ1-4,TRBV19,NA,NA,CASSIAGFAEKLFF,TGTGCCAGTAGTATAGCCGGTTTTGCTGAAAAACTGTTTTTT
TRBJ1-1,TRBV10-3,NA,NA,CAISELGVSDTEAFF,TGTGCCATCAGTGAATTGGGCGTTTCGGACACTGAAGCTTTCTTT
TRBJ2-7,TRBV10-3,NA,NA,CAISYEYEQYF,TGTGCCATCTCCTACGAATACGAGCAGTACTTC
TRBJ2-5,TRBV28,NA,NA,CASTSSTRETQYF,TGTGCCAGCACCTCATCTACGCGGGAGACCCAGTACTTC
TRBJ1-1,TRBV7-2,few,TRBD1,CASSLTGQGNEAFF,TGTGCCAGCAGCTTAACGGGACAGGGCAACGAAGCTTTCTTT
TRBJ1-5,TRBV6-5,once,TRBD1,CASKTQGAPNQPQHF,TGTGCCAGCAAAACTCAGGGGGCGCCGAATCAGCCCCAGCATTTT
TRBJ2-1,TRBV7-2,NA,NA,CASSPGSFGKNEQFF,TGTGCCAGCAGCCCGGGGTCCTTTGGGAAAAATGAGCAGTTCTTC